The clone carrying this T cell receptor beta chain was counted only a few times. Using a J-beta primer mix together with a sample-barcoded 5' primer, a second PCR was run for about 7 to 12 cycles. TCRdb analysed the 5' RACE reads with MiXCR anew, one entry per CDR3 protein. The profile shows approximately 760,000 distinct CDR3 sequences, around 25% of them singletons. This CDR3 region has 17 residues. V was cut by 0 bases and J by 6 bases, with 17 bases left in between. The entry originates in a study of blood T cells in healthy people across ages. These data also formed part of another study, on T cells of mothers and their children. That source notes: A few healthy Caucasian mothers, along with their six children, served as the donors.

V and J are TRBV12-3 or TRBV12-4 and TRBJ2-2; D is unclear. The sequencing sample was made of blood. The source of this sequence is a boy younger than 18 in good health. The DNA for the CDR3 is TGTGCCAGCAGTTTAGCGCAAAAGGGCAGTCGCGCCGGGGAGCTGTTTTTT. Protein sequence: CASSLAQKGSRAGELFF.